This T cell receptor beta chain was obtained from a study of radiotherapy plus CTLA-4 blockade in lung cancer. Study-level findings and limits: Clones derived from tumor TCRs expanded in blood after radiotherapy plus ipilimumab.

Per the germline V gene, CDR1 is WSHSY and CDR2 is SAAADI. Trimming cost V 7 bases and J 2 bases, with 10 bases left between them. The CDR3 consists of 13 residues. TCRdb's copy holds only in-frame clones and misses some; the assay was immunoSEQ multiplex PCR. The sample contains approximately 81,000 clones, roughly 79% of which appear only once. This clone has just one count. Its specificity is unknown. The chain has TRBV10-2 and TRBJ2-3; D is possibly TRBD2 (5 bases). This clonotype was sampled from a human donor with non-small cell lung cancer who had a partial response to radiotherapy plus ipilimumab. Some clones in this sample may be carry-over from other donors' samples. Sequencing was performed on peripheral blood, taken from a patient treated with radiotherapy plus ipilimumab. The CDR3 sequence: CASKVANTDTQYF. Written as DNA, the CDR3 is TGCGCCAGCAAGGTAGCGAACACAGATACGCAGTATTTT.